One sample yielded the 18 T cell receptor beta chains listed below, sequenced in a study of shared clonotypes between healthy human individuals. The table came from immunoSEQ multiplex PCR; TCRdb's copy has only in-frame clones and leaves some out. The table records 740,000 or so clones, around three quarters of them present only once. Sequenced input: memory CD4+ T cells sorted from blood. Noted subset: CD45RA-negative fraction. The receptors originated from a woman in her 30s in good health.

This clone has a count of ten or more. This chain connects TRBV2 to TRBJ1-5; D remains ambiguous. Trimming removed 6 bases from V and 3 bases from J, with 9 bases in between. In germline, CDR1 is SNHLY, CDR2 FYNNEI. The CDR3 consists of 13 residues. The CDR3 coding sequence is TGTGCCAGCAGGACGGGAACCAATCAGCCCCAGCATTTT. This translates into CASRTGTNQPQHF.

This clone was found once. The chain has TRBV11-2 and TRBJ2-5; TRBD2 aligns across 8 bases. Per the germline V gene, CDR1 is SGHAT and CDR2 is FQNNGV. J lost 5 bases, V lost 4 bases, and 3 bases had no gene match. The CDR3 runs 13 residues. The CDR3 DNA sequence: TGTGCCAGCAGCTCGGGGGGGTTGGAGACCCAGTACTTC. It specifies CASSSGGLETQYF.

The chain links TRBV6-6 to TRBJ2-5; the match to TRBD2 covers 11 bases. J lost 2 bases, V lost 5 bases, and 7 bases had no gene match. CDR3 length: 16 residues. Germline loops: CDR1 MNHNY, CDR2 SVGAGI (reference sequence). CDR3 coding DNA: TGTGCCAGCAGTCAGGGACTAGCGGTAACACAAGAGACCCAGTACTTC. It is translated as CASSQGLAVTQETQYF.

The rearrangement uses TRBV19 and TRBJ1-2; D perhaps matches TRBD1 (6 bases). Germline CDR1 reads LNHDA; CDR2 reads SQIVND (reference sequence). The V gene lost 5 bases and the J gene lost 5 bases, with 12 bases spanning the gap. The CDR3 is 13 amino acids. The CDR3 sequence is CASSGWTVYGYTF. The CDR3 bases are TGTGCCAGTAGTGGGTGGACAGTATATGGCTACACCTTC.

The V and J genes are TRBV5-1 and TRBJ1-1; D remains ambiguous. This CDR3 is built from 14 residues. Trimming took off 0 bases at V and 6 bases at J, with 12 bases between the two ends. Germline assignment: CDR1 SGHRS and CDR2 YFSETQ. The CDR3: CASSLAKGTAEAFF. The CDR3 nucleotides read TGCGCCAGCAGCTTGGCCAAGGGAACTGCTGAAGCTTTCTTT.

The sample holds a few counts of this clone. The J gene is TRBJ2-7, the V gene TRBV7-2, with D possibly TRBD2 on 6 matching bases. V was shortened by 6 bases and J by 2 bases, with 17 bases between the two germline ends. Germline CDR1 and CDR2: SGHTA and FQGNSA. The CDR3 length is 15 residues. CDR3 DNA sequence: TGTGCCAGCAGTCCGGGAGCCCTCATCCCCTACGAGCAGTACTTC. Amino acid sequence: CASSPGALIPYEQYF.

V and J are TRBV29-1 and TRBJ2-2; TRBD1 aligns across 7 bases. This CDR3 contains 12 residues. Germline lookup yields CDR1 SQVTM and CDR2 ANQGSEA. V lost 7 bases to trimming and J lost 5 bases; unmatched junction nucleotides: 4. CDR3 sequence: CSGATGTGELFF. CDR3 in DNA: TGCAGCGGTGCGACAGGGACCGGGGAGCTGTTTTTT.

This chain connects TRBV13 to TRBJ2-3; 14 bases are a match to TRBD2. In germline, CDR1 is PRHDT, CDR2 FYEKMQ (reference sequence). V lost 5 bases and J lost 10; bases outside the gene matches: 8. This CDR3 spans 15 amino acids. This CDR3 reads CASSAGTSGSVAQYF. The DNA of the CDR3 is TGTGCCAGCAGCGCCGGGACTAGCGGGAGCGTGGCGCAGTATTTT.

This clone was seen a handful of times. The V and J genes are TRBV19 and TRBJ2-7, with TRBD1 matching over 8 bases. The germline gives CDR1 LNHDA, CDR2 SQIVND (reference sequence). This CDR3 spans 13 amino acids. Unmatched junction bases numbered 5, after V lost 8 bases and J lost 2 bases. Here the CDR3 reads CASGATGAYEQYF. CDR3 DNA sequence: TGTGCCAGTGGGGCGACAGGGGCCTACGAGCAGTACTTC.

The V gene is TRBV28, the J gene TRBJ1-5; possibly TRBD1 for D (5 bases). CDR3 length: 12 amino acids. V was clipped by 5 bases and J by 9 bases, with 11 bases between them. From germline, CDR1 is MDHEN and CDR2 SYDVKM. CDR3: CASSQWGGPQHF. Written as DNA, the CDR3 is TGTGCCAGCAGTCAGTGGGGGGGGCCCCAGCATTTT. The full variable domain, rest sourced from reference TRBV28 and TRBJ1-5, is DVKVTQSSRYLVKRTGEKVFLECVQDMDHENMFWYRQDPGLGLRLIYFSYDVKMKEKGDIPEGYSVSREKKERFSLILESASTNQTSMYLCASSQWGGPQHFGDGTRLSIL.

The chain couples TRBV29-1 to TRBJ2-1, with TRBD1 identical over 8 bases. Germline V lookup: CDR1 SQVTM, CDR2 ANQGSEA. V was clipped by 0 bases and J by 8 bases; unmatched bases: 12. The CDR3 runs 16 residues. The CDR3 sequence: CSVEDRRGQGGDEQFF. The CDR3 DNA reads TGCAGCGTTGAAGATCGGCGTGGACAGGGTGGAGATGAGCAGTTCTTC.

The rearrangement links TRBV19 to TRBJ1-5; possible D gene TRBD1, 6 bases. V was shortened by 3 bases and J by 2 bases, with 14 bases between the two germline ends. The germline V gene encodes CDR1 LNHDA and CDR2 SQIVND (reference sequence). The CDR3 contains 16 residues. The DNA for the CDR3 is TGTGCCAGTAGTATCATTACAGGGACGGGCAATCAGCCCCAGCATTTT. Amino acids: CASSIITGTGNQPQHF.

The V and J genes are TRBV2 and TRBJ2-1; possible D gene TRBD2, 6 bases. The CDR3 is made up of 11 amino acids. The V end lost 5 bases, the J end lost 9 bases, and 8 bases lay between the germline ends. The germline V gene encodes CDR1 SNHLY and CDR2 FYNNEI. This CDR3 reads CASSTSPEQFF. The DNA of the CDR3 is TGTGCCAGCAGTACTAGCCCTGAGCAGTTCTTC.

Concerning this clone itself: The same CDR3 arises from other DNA sequences in this sample as well. CDR3 region: CASSLVENEKLFF. The CDR3 DNA is TGTGCCAGCAGCTTGGTTGAGAATGAAAAACTGTTTTTT. This chain connects TRBV5-4 to TRBJ1-4; the D is unclear. The V and J ends lost 0 bases and 5 bases respectively, with 5 bases between them. The CDR3 totals 13 residues. Germline lookup yields CDR1 SGHNT and CDR2 YYREEE (reference sequence).

The CDR3 sequence: CASRHAAGGAVEKLFF. Written as DNA, the CDR3 is TGTGCCAGCAGGCACGCTGCAGGGGGCGCGGTTGAAAAACTGTTTTTT. The chain joins TRBV5-8 to TRBJ1-4; 8 bases match TRBD1. CDR3 length: 16 amino acids. With 5 bases clipped from V and 7 bases from J, the junction kept 13 bases outside the gene matches. Germline CDR1 SGHTS, CDR2 YDEGEE.

For this clone: Different DNA sequences within this sample yield the same CDR3. The chain recombines TRBV18 with TRBJ2-3; possibly TRBD1 for D (5 bases). Germline assignment: CDR1 KGHSH and CDR2 LQKENI. The length of the CDR3 is 15 residues. Trimming removed 1 base at V and 0 bases at J, with 8 bases between. The CDR3: CASSPLQGSTDTQYF. For the CDR3, the DNA is TGTGCCAGCTCACCACTTCAGGGTAGCACAGATACGCAGTATTTT.

The chain couples TRBV2 to TRBJ1-5; D gene uncertain. The CDR3 totals 14 residues. Trimming pared 4 bases from V and 0 bases from J, leaving 7 bases between. CDR1 and CDR2 from the germline V gene are SNHLY and FYNNEI. CDR3 nucleotides: TGTGCCAGCAGTGCGGAGAATAGCAATCAGCCCCAGCATTTT. This translates into CASSAENSNQPQHF.

This sequence joins TRBV5-3 and TRBJ2-3; 7 bases agree with TRBD2. TRBV5-3 is flagged as an ORF with uncertain function. Unmatched junction bases numbered 4, after V lost 0 bases and J lost 3 bases. The CDR3 runs to 15 residues. The CDR3 region has the DNA TGTGCCAGAAGCTTGGCAGCGGGGCTAACAGATACGCAGTATTTT. Protein sequence: CARSLAAGLTDTQYF.